Listed below are T cell receptor beta chains from one sample, sequenced in a study of a mutant IDH1 vaccine in newly diagnosed glioma. These receptors have no identified antigens. Some clones are missing from TCRdb's copy, which holds only in-frame ones; the method was immunoSEQ multiplex PCR. The data contain about 56,000 clones, approximately 71% of them seen just once; the ten biggest clones take up 5.3%. The sample in question was PBMCs, obtained from a glioma patient whose treatment included an IDH1 peptide vaccine. All receptors derive from a man aged 45-65 years with glioma. The CDR3 runs from the conserved cysteine through the conserved F or W. The D gene is left open where the match is weak. Some rows have no size entry. The others give once, few or many, or a class for an expanded clone.

cdr3_length	v_call	d_call	clone_size	j_call	cdr3_nt	cdr3_aa
15	TRBV6-5	NA	NA	TRBJ2-1	TGTGCCAGCAGTTACTCCGGGAATCCTTACAATGAGCAGTTCTTC	CASSYSGNPYNEQFF
14	TRBV7-2	TRBD1	NA	TRBJ2-2	TGTGCCAGCAGCCCAGGGGGGAACACCGGGGAGCTGTTTTTT	CASSPGGNTGELFF
14	TRBV7-2	TRBD1	NA	TRBJ2-7	TGTGCCAGCAGCCCGAGGACAGGGACCTACGAGCAGTACTTC	CASSPRTGTYEQYF
15	TRBV7-9	TRBD1	once	TRBJ2-7	TGTGCCAGCCTTGGATCCGACAGGGGAGTCTACGAGCAGTACTTC	CASLGSDRGVYEQYF
15	TRBV2	TRBD1	NA	TRBJ1-4	TGTGCCAGCAGTGCCCAGGGGGCGGAGGGTGAAAAACTGTTTTTT	CASSAQGAEGEKLFF
12	TRBV19	TRBD1	few	TRBJ1-1	TGTGCCAGTAGTACCCGACAGGGTGAAGCTTTCTTT	CASSTRQGEAFF
15	TRBV7-9	NA	few	TRBJ1-1	TGTGCCAGCAGCTTAGCGATAGGGTTGAACACTGAAGCTTTCTTT	CASSLAIGLNTEAFF
17	TRBV25-1	TRBD1	NA	TRBJ1-2	TGTGCCAGCAGTGACCCTCCCGGGACAGGGAGTATGGATGGCTACACCTTC	CASSDPPGTGSMDGYTF
12	TRBV30	NA	NA	TRBJ1-1	TGTGCCTGGAGTCGGCAGGTCGGTGAAGCTTTCTTT	CAWSRQVGEAFF
13	TRBV9	TRBD1	NA	TRBJ1-6	TGTGCCAGCCGACAGGGAACAAATTCACCCCTCCACTTT	CASRQGTNSPLHF
13	TRBV19	TRBD1	once	TRBJ2-7	TGTGCCAGTAGTCAGGGGGCCTCCTACGAGCAGTACTTC	CASSQGASYEQYF
15	TRBV7-9	TRBD1	NA	TRBJ2-5	TGTGCCAGCAGCTTAGCGGGACAGTACCAAGAGACCCAGTACTTC	CASSLAGQYQETQYF
12	TRBV19	NA	NA	TRBJ2-5	TGTGCCAGCAGACAGGCCGGAGAGACCCAGTACTTC	CASRQAGETQYF
13	TRBV9	NA	NA	TRBJ2-2	TGTGCCAGCAAAGAGGGGCATTTCGGGGAGCTGTTTTTT	CASKEGHFGELFF
15	TRBV2	TRBD1	NA	TRBJ2-7	TGTGCCAGCCTAGCCGGGACAGGGCCCCCCTACGAGCAGTACTTC	CASLAGTGPPYEQYF
15	TRBV6-6	TRBD1	NA	TRBJ2-3	TGTGCCAGCAGTTATAAGACAGGGAGCACAGATACGCAGTATTTT	CASSYKTGSTDTQYF
13	TRBV7-9	NA	once	TRBJ2-3	TGTGCCAGCAGCTTAACGGGCGGAGATACGCAGTATTTT	CASSLTGGDTQYF
15	TRBV6-5	TRBD1	NA	TRBJ2-7	TGTGCCAGCAGACGACGGGACAGGGGAATAGACGAGCAGTACTTC	CASRRRDRGIDEQYF
15	TRBV4-1	NA	NA	TRBJ2-7	TGCGCCAGCAGCCAAGACGTCAGGGCGGTTGTCGAGCAGTACTTC	CASSQDVRAVVEQYF
13	TRBV29-1	NA	NA	TRBJ1-2	TGCAGCGCTGGGACTTTGGGACAAGACGGCTACACCTTC	CSAGTLGQDGYTF
14	TRBV9	NA	NA	TRBJ2-1	TGTGCCAGCAGCCCCCGGGACGGCTACAATGAGCAGTTCTTC	CASSPRDGYNEQFF
15	TRBV7-2	TRBD1	NA	TRBJ2-7	TGTGCCAGCAGCTCACGGGGACAGGGGGTGTACGAGCAGTACTTC	CASSSRGQGVYEQYF
14	TRBV5-6	NA	NA	TRBJ1-1	TGTGCCAGCAGCTTGCAGGGGAGGTACACTGAAGCTTTCTTT	CASSLQGRYTEAFF
15	TRBV25-1	NA	few	TRBJ1-2	TGTGCCAGCAGTGCGCCGGGACACTTTAACTATGGCTACACCTTC	CASSAPGHFNYGYTF
14	TRBV19	NA	NA	TRBJ1-4	TGTGCCAGTAGGAACAGGGCGGGGAGTGAAAAACTGTTTTTT	CASRNRAGSEKLFF
15	TRBV15	TRBD1	NA	TRBJ1-4	TGTGCCACCAGCGGGTGGACAGGGACTAATGAAAAACTGTTTTTT	CATSGWTGTNEKLFF
14	TRBV7-9	NA	NA	TRBJ1-3	TGTGCCAGCAGCTCCTCAGGAGCTGGAAACACCATATATTTT	CASSSSGAGNTIYF
17	TRBV4-1	NA	NA	TRBJ2-7	TGCGCCAGCAGCCAAGGATTCCGGGTCCCTCCCCTCTACGAGCAGTACTTC	CASSQGFRVPPLYEQYF
13	TRBV5-1	NA	few	TRBJ2-7	TGCGCCAGCAGCTTGGACGTCGCTTACGAGCAGTACTTC	CASSLDVAYEQYF
15	TRBV5-6	NA	NA	TRBJ2-6	TGTGCCAGCAGCTTTGACAGGTCGGGGGCCAACGTCCTGACTTTC	CASSFDRSGANVLTF
15	TRBV6-5	TRBD2	NA	TRBJ2-5	TGTGCCAGCAGTTATTCTTCGGGGGGGCAAGAGACCCAGTACTTC	CASSYSSGGQETQYF
13	TRBV29-1	NA	NA	TRBJ1-3	TGCAGCGTTCGACTGGCCTCTGGAAACACCATATATTTT	CSVRLASGNTIYF
12	TRBV7-9	NA	NA	TRBJ2-1	TGTGCCAGCAGCTCCACAGGCAATGAGCAGTTCTTC	CASSSTGNEQFF
12	TRBV7-3	NA	few	TRBJ1-1	TGTGCCAGCAGCTTTGGGGCAGGTGAAGCTTTCTTT	CASSFGAGEAFF
16	TRBV2	TRBD1	NA	TRBJ2-1	TGTGCCAGCAGTGAAGCCAGGACAGGGGGCGTTTATGAGCAGTTCTTC	CASSEARTGGVYEQFF
15	TRBV19	NA	few	TRBJ1-1	TGTGCCAGTAGTGACCCCGGGGCGGGGCGCACTGAAGCTTTCTTT	CASSDPGAGRTEAFF
15	TRBV19	TRBD1	NA	TRBJ1-2	TGTGCCAGTAGCGTAAGTGGACAGGGCGGCTATGGCTACACCTTC	CASSVSGQGGYGYTF
14	TRBV19	NA	NA	TRBJ2-6	TGTGCCACTATGGACGACTCTGGGGCCAACGTCCTGACTTTC	CATMDDSGANVLTF
12	TRBV10-2	TRBD1	NA	TRBJ2-7	TGCGCCACTTCCGACAGGGCCTACGAGCAGTACTTC	CATSDRAYEQYF
16	TRBV27	NA	NA	TRBJ1-4	TGTGCCAGCAGTTTACTACGGACAGAGAATAATGAAAAACTGTTTTTT	CASSLLRTENNEKLFF
17	TRBV4-1	NA	NA	TRBJ1-5	TGCGCCAGCAGCCAAGAAGGTGTAGAGACACTGAATCAGCCCCAGCATTTT	CASSQEGVETLNQPQHF
14	TRBV7-3	TRBD1	once	TRBJ2-2	TGTGCCAGCAGCTTACAGCCAGGGGGCGAGGAGCTGTTTTTT	CASSLQPGGEELFF
14	TRBV7-9	NA	NA	TRBJ2-1	TGTGCCAGCAGCTTAGGTCGGGGGGCCCATGAGCAGTTCTTC	CASSLGRGAHEQFF
13	TRBV5-6	NA	few	TRBJ1-2	TGTGCCAGCAGCTTTGAGGGCAACTATGGCTACACCTTC	CASSFEGNYGYTF
13	TRBV19	NA	many	TRBJ2-7	TGTGCCAGTAGTCTAGAGGAGGGAAACGAGCAGTACTTC	CASSLEEGNEQYF
17	TRBV2	NA	NA	TRBJ1-1	TGTGCCAGCAGTGAGAGGACAGTGGGGGAAGGCCACACTGAAGCTTTCTTT	CASSERTVGEGHTEAFF
15	TRBV5-1	NA	few	TRBJ2-7	TGCGCCAGCAGCTTGGGAGGGCAGGGCACGTACGAGCAGTACTTC	CASSLGGQGTYEQYF
14	TRBV9	TRBD1	NA	TRBJ2-1	TGTGCCAGCAGCGGACGGGGACAGGGAGGGGAGCAGTTCTTC	CASSGRGQGGEQFF
16	TRBV5-1	TRBD1	NA	TRBJ1-4	TGCGCCAGCCTTAGACAGGGAAACCCCCTTGGTGAAAAACTGTTTTTT	CASLRQGNPLGEKLFF
14	TRBV14	NA	once	TRBJ2-5	TGTGCCAGCAGCCAAGAAAGGGGACGGGAGACCCAGTACTTC	CASSQERGRETQYF
18	TRBV5-5	TRBD1	NA	TRBJ2-6	TGTGCCAGCAGCCCGGGACAGGGAGTCTCCTCTGGGGCCAACGTCCTGACTTTC	CASSPGQGVSSGANVLTF
12	TRBV7-2	NA	NA	TRBJ1-1	TGTGCCAGCAGCCCACCGGACACTGGAGCTTTCTTT	CASSPPDTGAFF